What follows is one T cell receptor (beta chain) and its context. Germline V gene lookup returns CDR1 LNHDA and CDR2 SQIVND (reference sequence). The CDR3 totals 15 residues. V shed 9 bases, J shed 5 bases, and the junction held 12 bases outside the gene matches. This record belongs to a study of T cells in localized non-small cell lung cancer. The repertoire was sequenced with immunoSEQ multiplex PCR; TCRdb's copy has only in-frame clones and lacks some. Of about 22,000 clones listed, roughly nine tenths are singletons. The source of this sequence is a man aged 40-75 years with stage II squamous cell lung carcinoma. The chain is built from TRBV19 and TRBJ2-7; 11 nucleotides align to TRBD2. The sequencing here drew on PBMCs, taken before any cancer treatment. The CDR3 bases are TGTGCCAGCACTAGCGGGAGTACTGGAATCCACGAGCAGTACTTC. This gives the protein CASTSGSTGIHEQYF.